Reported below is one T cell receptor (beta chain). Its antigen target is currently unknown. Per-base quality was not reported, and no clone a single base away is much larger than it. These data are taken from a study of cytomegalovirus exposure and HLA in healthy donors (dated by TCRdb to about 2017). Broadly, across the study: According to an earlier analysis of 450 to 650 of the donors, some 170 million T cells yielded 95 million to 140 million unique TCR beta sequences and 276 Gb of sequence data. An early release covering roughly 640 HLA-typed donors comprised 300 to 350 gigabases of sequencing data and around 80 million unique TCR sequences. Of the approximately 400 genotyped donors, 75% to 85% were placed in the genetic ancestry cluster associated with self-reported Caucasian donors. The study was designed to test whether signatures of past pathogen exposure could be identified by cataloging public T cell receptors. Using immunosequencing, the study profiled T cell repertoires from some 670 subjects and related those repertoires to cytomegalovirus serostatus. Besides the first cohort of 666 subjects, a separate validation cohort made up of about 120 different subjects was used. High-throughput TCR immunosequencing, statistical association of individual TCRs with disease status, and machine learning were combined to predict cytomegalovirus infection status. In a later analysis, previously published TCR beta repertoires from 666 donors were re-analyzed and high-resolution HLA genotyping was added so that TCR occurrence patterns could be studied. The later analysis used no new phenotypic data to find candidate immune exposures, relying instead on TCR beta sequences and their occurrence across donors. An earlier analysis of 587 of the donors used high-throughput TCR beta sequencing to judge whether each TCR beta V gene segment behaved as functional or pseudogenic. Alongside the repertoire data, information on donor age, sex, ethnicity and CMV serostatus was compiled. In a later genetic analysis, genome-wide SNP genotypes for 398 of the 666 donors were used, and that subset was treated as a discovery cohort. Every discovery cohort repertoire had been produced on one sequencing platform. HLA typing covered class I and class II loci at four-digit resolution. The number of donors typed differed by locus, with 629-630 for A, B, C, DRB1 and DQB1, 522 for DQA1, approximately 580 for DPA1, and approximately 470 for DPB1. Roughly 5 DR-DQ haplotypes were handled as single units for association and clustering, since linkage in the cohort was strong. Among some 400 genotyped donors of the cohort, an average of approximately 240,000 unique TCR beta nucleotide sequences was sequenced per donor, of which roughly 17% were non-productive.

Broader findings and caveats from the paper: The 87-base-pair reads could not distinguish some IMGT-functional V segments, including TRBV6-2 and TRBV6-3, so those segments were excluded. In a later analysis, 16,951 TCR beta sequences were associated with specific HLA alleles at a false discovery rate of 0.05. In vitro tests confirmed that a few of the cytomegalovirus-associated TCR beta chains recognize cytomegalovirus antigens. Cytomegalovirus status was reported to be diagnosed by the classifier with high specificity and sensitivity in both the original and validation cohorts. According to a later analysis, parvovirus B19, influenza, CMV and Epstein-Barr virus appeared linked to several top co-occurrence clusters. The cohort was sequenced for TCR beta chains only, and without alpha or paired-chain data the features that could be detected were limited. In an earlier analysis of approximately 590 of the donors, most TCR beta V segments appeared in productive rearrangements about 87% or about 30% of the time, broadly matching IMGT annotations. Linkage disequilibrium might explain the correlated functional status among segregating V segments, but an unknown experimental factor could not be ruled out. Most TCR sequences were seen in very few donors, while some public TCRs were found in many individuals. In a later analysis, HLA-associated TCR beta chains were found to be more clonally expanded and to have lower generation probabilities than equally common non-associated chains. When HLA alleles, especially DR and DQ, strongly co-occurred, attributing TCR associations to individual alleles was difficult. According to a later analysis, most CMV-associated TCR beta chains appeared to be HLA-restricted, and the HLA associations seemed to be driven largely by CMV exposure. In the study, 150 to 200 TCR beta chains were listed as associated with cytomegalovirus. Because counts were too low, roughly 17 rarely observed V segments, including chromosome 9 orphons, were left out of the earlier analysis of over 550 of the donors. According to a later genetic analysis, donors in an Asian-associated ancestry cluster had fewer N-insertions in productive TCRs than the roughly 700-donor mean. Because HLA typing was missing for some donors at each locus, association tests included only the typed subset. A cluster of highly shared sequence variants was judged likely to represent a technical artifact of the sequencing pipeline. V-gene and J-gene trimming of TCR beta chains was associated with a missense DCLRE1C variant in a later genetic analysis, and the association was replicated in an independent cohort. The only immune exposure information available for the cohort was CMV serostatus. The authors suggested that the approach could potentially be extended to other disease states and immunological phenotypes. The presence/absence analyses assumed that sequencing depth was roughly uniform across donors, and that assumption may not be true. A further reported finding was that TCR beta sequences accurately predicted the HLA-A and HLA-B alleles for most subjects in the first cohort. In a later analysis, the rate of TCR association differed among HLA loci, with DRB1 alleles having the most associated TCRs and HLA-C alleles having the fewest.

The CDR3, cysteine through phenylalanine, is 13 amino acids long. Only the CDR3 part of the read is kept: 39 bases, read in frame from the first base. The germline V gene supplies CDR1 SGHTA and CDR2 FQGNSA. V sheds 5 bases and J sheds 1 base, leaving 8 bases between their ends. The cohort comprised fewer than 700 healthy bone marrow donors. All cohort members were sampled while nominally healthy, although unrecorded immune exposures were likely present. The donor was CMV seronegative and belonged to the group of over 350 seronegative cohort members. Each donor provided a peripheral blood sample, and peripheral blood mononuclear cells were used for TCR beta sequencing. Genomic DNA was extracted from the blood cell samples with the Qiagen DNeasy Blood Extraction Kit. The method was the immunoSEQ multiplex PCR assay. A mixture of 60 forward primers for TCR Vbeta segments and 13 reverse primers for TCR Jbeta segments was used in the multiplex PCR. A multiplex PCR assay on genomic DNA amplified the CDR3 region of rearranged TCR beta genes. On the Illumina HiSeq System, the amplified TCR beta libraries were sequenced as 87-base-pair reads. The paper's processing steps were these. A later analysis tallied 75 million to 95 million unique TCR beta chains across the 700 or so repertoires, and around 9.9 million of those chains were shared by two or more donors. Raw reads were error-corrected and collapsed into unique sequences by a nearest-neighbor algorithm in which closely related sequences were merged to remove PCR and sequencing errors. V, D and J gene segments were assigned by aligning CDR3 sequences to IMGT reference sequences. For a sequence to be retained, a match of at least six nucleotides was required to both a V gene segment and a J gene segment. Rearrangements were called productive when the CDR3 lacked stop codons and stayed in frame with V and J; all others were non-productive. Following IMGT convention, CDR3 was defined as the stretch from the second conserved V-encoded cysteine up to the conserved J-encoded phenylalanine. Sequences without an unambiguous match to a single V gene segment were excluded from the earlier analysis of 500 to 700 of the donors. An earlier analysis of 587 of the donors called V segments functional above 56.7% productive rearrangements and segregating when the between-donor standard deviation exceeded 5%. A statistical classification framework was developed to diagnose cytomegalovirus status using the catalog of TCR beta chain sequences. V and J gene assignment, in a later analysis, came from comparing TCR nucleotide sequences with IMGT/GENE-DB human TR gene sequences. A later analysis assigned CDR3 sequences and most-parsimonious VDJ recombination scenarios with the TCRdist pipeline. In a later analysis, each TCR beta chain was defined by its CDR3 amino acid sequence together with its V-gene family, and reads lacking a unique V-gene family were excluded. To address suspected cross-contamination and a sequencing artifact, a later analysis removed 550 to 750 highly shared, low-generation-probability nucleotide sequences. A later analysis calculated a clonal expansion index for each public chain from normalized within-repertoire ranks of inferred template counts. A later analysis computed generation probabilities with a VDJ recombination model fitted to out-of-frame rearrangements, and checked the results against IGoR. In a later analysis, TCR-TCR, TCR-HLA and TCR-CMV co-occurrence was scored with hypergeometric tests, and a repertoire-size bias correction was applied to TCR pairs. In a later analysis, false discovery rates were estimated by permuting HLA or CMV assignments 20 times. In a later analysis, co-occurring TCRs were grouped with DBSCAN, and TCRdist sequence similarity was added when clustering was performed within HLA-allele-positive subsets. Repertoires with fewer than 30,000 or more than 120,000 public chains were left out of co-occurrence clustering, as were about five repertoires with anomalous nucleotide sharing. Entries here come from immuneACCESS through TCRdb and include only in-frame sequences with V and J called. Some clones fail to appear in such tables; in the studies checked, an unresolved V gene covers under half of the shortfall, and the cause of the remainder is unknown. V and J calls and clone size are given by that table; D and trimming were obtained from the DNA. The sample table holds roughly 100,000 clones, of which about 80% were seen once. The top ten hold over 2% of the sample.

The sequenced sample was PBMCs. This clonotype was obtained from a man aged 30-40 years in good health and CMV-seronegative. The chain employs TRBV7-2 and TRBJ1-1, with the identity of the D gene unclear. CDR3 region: CASSQEGNTEAFF. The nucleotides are TGTGCCAGCAGCCAGGAGGGGAACACTGAAGCTTTCTTT. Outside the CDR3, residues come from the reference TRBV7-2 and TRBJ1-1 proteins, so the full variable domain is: GAGVSQSPSNKVTEKGKDVELRCDPISGHTALYWYRQSLGQGLEFLIYFQGNSAPDKSGLPSDRFSAERTGGSVSTLTIQRTQQEDSAVYLCASSQEGNTEAFFGQGTRLTVV.